Listed below are T cell receptor beta chains from one sample, sequenced in a study of long-term antiretroviral therapy in people with HIV. TCRdb's copy holds only in-frame clones and misses some; the assay was immunoSEQ multiplex PCR. The table lists 20,000 or so clones, 79% of them singletons. The specimen comprised unsorted PBMCs, sampled at the start of antiretroviral therapy, before treatment. These receptors were obtained from a man aged 18 to 35 with HIV. Each CDR3 is given with its conserved first and last residue. The D gene is left open where the match is weak. Some rows mark clone size as missing; the rest say once, few, many or name a class of expanded clone.

j_call clone_size v_call d_call cdr3_aa cdr3_nt
TRBJ2-1 - TRBV19 TRBD2 CASSIDPPGLANNEQFF TGTGCCAGTAGTATAGATCCCCCGGGACTAGCGAACAATGAGCAGTTCTTC
TRBJ1-5 - TRBV4-3 - CASSQRGGQNQPQHF TGCGCCAGCAGCCAAAGGGGGGGGCAAAATCAGCCCCAGCATTTT
TRBJ2-2 - TRBV19 TRBD1 CASSTPRQGMNTGELFF TGTGCCAGTAGTACCCCCAGACAGGGGATGAACACCGGGGAGCTGTTTTTT
TRBJ2-2 few TRBV27 TRBD1 CASSLNRDRVPGELFF TGTGCCAGCAGTTTAAACCGGGACAGGGTGCCCGGGGAGCTGTTTTTT
TRBJ2-7 few TRBV5-5 - CASSPDTSYEQYF TGTGCCAGCAGCCCAGACACTAGCTACGAGCAGTACTTC
TRBJ1-1 - TRBV15 - CATSRDTGINTEAFF TGTGCCACCAGCAGAGACACAGGGATTAACACTGAAGCTTTCTTT
TRBJ2-1 - TRBV19 - CASSMEGAGSGEQFF TGTGCCAGTAGTATGGAGGGGGCGGGGTCCGGTGAGCAGTTCTTC
TRBJ2-1 - TRBV12-5 - CASVGVGNNEQFF TGTGCTAGTGTAGGCGTTGGGAACAATGAGCAGTTCTTC
TRBJ2-2 - TRBV18 - CASSGVAEHGELFF TGTGCCAGTTCAGGAGTAGCGGAGCACGGGGAGCTGTTTTTT
TRBJ2-7 - TRBV6-1 TRBD1 CASRTGDRGSWEQYF TGTGCCAGCAGGACCGGGGACAGGGGCTCGTGGGAGCAGTACTTC
TRBJ2-3 - TRBV5-4 - CASTLLTVSYTDTQYF TGTGCCAGCACCCTCCTAACGGTCAGTTACACAGATACGCAGTATTTT
TRBJ2-1 - TRBV10-3 TRBD2 CATGLADDLASYNEQFF TGTGCCACGGGACTAGCGGACGACTTAGCGTCCTACAATGAGCAGTTCTTC
TRBJ2-7 few TRBV14 - CASSPHLSYEQYF TGTGCCAGCAGCCCACACCTCTCCTACGAGCAGTACTTC
TRBJ2-1 - TRBV19 TRBD2 CASSIAGGGNEQFF TGTGCCAGTAGTATAGCGGGAGGGGGGAATGAGCAGTTCTTC
TRBJ1-6 - TRBV6-6 - CASSYLGEGNSPLHF TGTGCCAGCAGTTACCTGGGAGAGGGGAATTCACCCCTCCACTTT
TRBJ1-3 - TRBV9 - CASSPKGGGTGNTIYF TGTGCCAGCAGCCCCAAAGGGGGGGGGACTGGAAACACCATATATTTT
TRBJ1-1 - TRBV4-1 - CASSQGGDEAFF TGCGCCAGCAGCCAAGGTGGGGATGAAGCTTTCTTT
TRBJ1-1 - TRBV29-1 - CSVEPGNTEAFF TGCAGCGTTGAACCCGGGAACACTGAAGCTTTCTTT
TRBJ1-6 - TRBV5-6 - CASSPRGLRSFLHF TGTGCCAGCAGTCCTCGGGGCTTGCGATCCTTCCTCCACTTT
TRBJ2-7 - TRBV7-6 TRBD1 CASSLAIQGHEQYF TGTGCCAGCAGCTTAGCCATACAGGGGCACGAGCAGTACTTC
TRBJ1-1 - TRBV9 - CASSRAADMNTEAFF TGTGCCAGCAGCCGGGCTGCTGACATGAACACTGAAGCTTTCTTT
TRBJ2-1 - TRBV5-5 - CASSFIGNEQFF TGTGCCAGCAGCTTTATCGGGAATGAGCAGTTCTTC